The 22 T cell receptor beta chains below come from one sample, sequenced in a study of OX40 agonist ivuxolimab in advanced cancers. The library relied on the immunoSEQ multiplex PCR assay. TCRdb retrieved this table from immuneACCESS and kept in-frame rearrangements only. Not all clones are present; in checked studies, unresolved V genes account for under half, and no reason is known for the remainder. The sample records roughly 46,000 clones, 88% of which are singletons. The top ten hold approximately 53% of the sample. Sequenced material: CD4+ or CD8+ T cells sorted from blood, taken in a trial of the OX40 agonist ivuxolimab. These receptors were obtained from an adult with an advanced solid tumor such as melanoma, head and neck, liver or kidney cancer.

This chain joins TRBV11-2 and TRBJ1-2; TRBD1 matches at 9 bases. The germline gives CDR1 SGHAT, CDR2 FQNNGV. V shed 5 bases and J 5 bases; nucleotides not matched to a gene: 15. This CDR3 spans 17 amino acids. The CDR3 loop reads CASSAVIDRDRDYGYTF. CDR3 in DNA: TGTGCCAGCAGCGCGGTGATCGATCGGGACAGGGATTATGGCTACACCTTC.

J is TRBJ2-6 and V is TRBV5-1; D remains unclear. From germline, CDR1 is SGHRS and CDR2 YFSETQ. The CDR3 totals 14 residues. The V end lost 4 bases, the J end lost 0 bases, and 5 bases lay between the germline ends. This CDR3 is CASSRYSGANVLTF. Written as DNA, the CDR3 is TGCGCCAGCAGCCGGTACTCTGGGGCCAACGTCCTGACTTTC.

The V and J genes are TRBV9 and TRBJ2-3, with TRBD2 matching 9 bases. Germline V gene data show CDR1 as SGDLS and CDR2 as YYNGEE. This CDR3 has 17 residues. Trimming removed 0 bases from V and 3 bases from J; junction bases left unmatched: 8. The CDR3 region has the DNA TGTGCCAGCAGCGTAGGAGGTTTGCGGGAGGGGACAGATACGCAGTATTTT. As protein: CASSVGGLREGTDTQYF. Variable domain in full (rest from reference TRBV9 and TRBJ2-3): DSGVTQTPKHLITATGQRVTLRCSPRSGDLSVYWYQQSLDQGLQFLIQYYNGEERAKGNILERFSAQQFPDLHSELNLSSLELGDSALYFCASSVGGLREGTDTQYFGPGTRLTVL.

This chain connects TRBV5-4 to TRBJ1-2, with D perhaps TRBD1 (6 bases). The CDR3 consists of 13 residues. Trimming pared 4 bases from V and 3 bases from J, leaving 10 bases between. Germline CDR1 SGHNT, CDR2 YYREEE (reference sequence). CDR3 in DNA: TGTGCCAGCAGCCAGGACAGCCACTATGGCTACACCTTC. It yields the protein CASSQDSHYGYTF.

DNA of the CDR3: TGTGCCAGCAGCTTGGAGGAACTAGCGGGATCCGAGCAGTACTTC. It yields the protein CASSLEELAGSEQYF. The genes are TRBV5-5 and TRBJ2-7; 10 bases agree with TRBD2. After removal of 0 bases from V and 6 bases from J, the junction contained 6 bases not matched to a gene. This CDR3 region has 15 residues. Looked up from germline, CDR1 is SGHKS and CDR2 is YYEKEE (reference sequence).

This chain connects TRBV14 to TRBJ2-7; tentative D call: TRBD2 (6 bases). The V gene's germline CDR1 is SGHDN and CDR2 FVKESK. CDR3 length: 18 amino acids. V gave up 0 bases and J gave up 4 bases, with 22 bases separating them. This chain's CDR3 is CASSQERGFSGQRYEQYF. CDR3 in DNA: TGTGCCAGCAGCCAAGAGAGGGGTTTCAGCGGGCAAAGATACGAGCAGTACTTC.

The chain uses TRBV4-3 and TRBJ2-7; D is unclear. The CDR3 has 15 residues. From germline, CDR1 is LGHNA and CDR2 YSLEER. V shed 2 bases and J shed 0 bases, with 11 bases lying between them. The CDR3 region is CASSQSYRVSYEQYF. The CDR3 DNA is TGCGCCAGCAGCCAATCATACAGAGTCTCCTACGAGCAGTACTTC.

The rearrangement uses TRBV4-1 and TRBJ2-1; 11 bases are shared with TRBD2. Looked up from germline, CDR1 is MGHRA and CDR2 is YSYEKL. V gave up 2 bases and J gave up 9 bases; unmatched junction bases: 12. The CDR3 is 17 amino acids. The CDR3 here is CASSQPGSGRAKREQFF. For the CDR3, the DNA is TGCGCCAGCAGCCAACCGGGTAGCGGGAGGGCCAAGCGTGAGCAGTTCTTC.

The V call is TRBV2, the J call TRBJ2-5; 7 bases are a match to TRBD1. CDR1 SNHLY and CDR2 FYNNEI come from the germline V gene. The CDR3 has 16 amino acids. V trimming: 6 bases; J trimming: 5 bases; junction bases outside the gene matches: 15. The CDR3 reads CASSDPDRDGEETQYF. The CDR3 bases are TGTGCCAGCAGCGATCCCGACAGGGATGGCGAGGAGACCCAGTACTTC.

V usage is TRBV13 and J usage is TRBJ2-3; TRBD1 or TRBD2 may be the D gene (6 bases each). Germline loops: CDR1 PRHDT, CDR2 FYEKMQ (reference sequence). CDR3 length equals 17 residues. The V and J ends lost 0 bases and 3 bases respectively, with 16 bases between them. CDR3 nucleotide sequence: TGTGCCAGCAGCTTAGGCCGCAGGGGTGGGAGGACAGATACGCAGTATTTT. Translating it yields CASSLGRRGGRTDTQYF.

The V call is TRBV7-9, the J call TRBJ2-7; 8 bases map to TRBD2. Germline CDR1 is SEHNR and CDR2 is FQNEAQ (reference sequence). V was pared by 5 bases and J by 2 bases, with 11 bases of the junction left unmatched. The CDR3 contains 16 residues. In nucleotides, the CDR3 is TGTGCCAGCAGCCCGTCTGGAGCGGGAGTCCCCTACGAGCAGTACTTC. Amino acids: CASSPSGAGVPYEQYF.

V gene TRBV18 combines with J gene TRBJ1-3; D is uncertain. V was cut by 0 bases and J by 4 bases, with 16 bases left in between. The CDR3 is 17 amino acids. Per the germline V gene, CDR1 is KGHSH and CDR2 is LQKENI. Here the CDR3 DNA reads TGTGCCAGCTCACCACCACTCATGGACCTCCTCGGAAACACCATATATTTT. This sequence encodes CASSPPLMDLLGNTIYF.

This chain connects TRBV7-9 to TRBJ2-7; 10 bases are a match to TRBD1. There are 14 residues in the CDR3. Germline loops: CDR1 SEHNR, CDR2 FQNEAQ (reference sequence). With 6 bases clipped from V and 3 bases from J, the junction kept 5 bases outside the gene matches. CDR3 DNA sequence: TGTGCCAGCAGTGGGACAGGGGAAAGCTACGAGCAGTACTTC. Encoded protein: CASSGTGESYEQYF. Supplemented by reference TRBV7-9 and TRBJ2-7, the full variable domain reads DTGVSQNPRHKITKRGQNVTFRCDPISEHNRLYWYRQTLGQGPEFLTYFQNEAQLEKSRLLSDRFSAERPKGSFSTLEIQRTEQGDSAMYLCASSGTGESYEQYFGPGTRLTVT.

This clone was counted between two and nine times. V usage is TRBV5-8 and J usage is TRBJ2-1; 9 nucleotides agree with TRBD1. The CDR3 is 15 residues long. The germline V gene has CDR1 SGHTS and CDR2 YDEGEE. V was clipped by 5 bases and J by 5 bases; unmatched bases: 8. The CDR3 protein is CASSQSGQGNNEQFF. The CDR3 region has the DNA TGTGCCAGCAGTCAATCGGGACAGGGCAACAATGAGCAGTTCTTC.

The chain joins TRBV27 to TRBJ2-3; 10 positions agree with TRBD2. Per germline, CDR1 MNHEY and CDR2 SMNVEV (reference sequence). V gave up 3 bases and J gave up 6 bases; unmatched junction bases: 9. This CDR3 spans 16 amino acids. CDR3 nucleotides: TGTGCCAGCAGTTTTTCTAGCGGGAGAGTTGGGGATACGCAGTATTTT. Its translation is CASSFSSGRVGDTQYF.

J is TRBJ2-3 and V is TRBV6-1, with 14 bases aligning to TRBD2. Per the germline V gene, CDR1 is MNHNS and CDR2 is SASEGT. Germline trimming cut 1 base from V and 0 bases from J; bases unmatched to any gene: 12. The CDR3 has 21 residues. The CDR3 nucleotides read TGTGCCAGCAGTGAAGGGACTAGCGGGGGGCTAATCGAAACTAGCACAGATACGCAGTATTTT. Translated: CASSEGTSGGLIETSTDTQYF.

V gene TRBV11-3 combines with J gene TRBJ2-1, with D perhaps matching TRBD2 (6 bases). Between the trimmed V and J ends, which lost 4 bases and 15 bases, there was a span of 19 bases. This CDR3 region has 13 residues. The germline gives CDR1 SGHNT, CDR2 YENEEA. DNA of the CDR3: TGTGCCAGCAGCTCCACGGACCTAGCGAGCGTGTTCTTC. This codes for CASSSTDLASVFF. Combining the CDR3 with reference TRBV11-3 and TRBJ2-1 gives the whole variable domain EAGVVQSPRYKIIEKKQPVAFWCNPISGHNTLYWYLQNLGQGPELLIRYENEEAVDDSQLPKDRFSAERLKGVDSTLKIQPAELGDSAVYLCASSSTDLASVFFGPGTRLTVL.

V and J are TRBV7-3 and TRBJ1-4; D gene unclear. The CDR3 length is 20 residues. CDR1 is SGHTA, CDR2 FQGTGA, per germline. V lost 8 bases to trimming and J lost 0 bases, with 28 bases between them. The CDR3 is CASHPLDLGSGSTTNEKLFF. The DNA of the CDR3 is TGTGCCAGCCACCCCTTGGACTTAGGGTCCGGCAGTACAACTAATGAAAAACTGTTTTTT.

The chain combines TRBV7-2 with TRBJ1-1, with D possibly being TRBD1 (6 bases). CDR1 SGHTA and CDR2 FQGNSA come from the germline V gene. Between the trimmed V and J ends, which lost 5 bases and 4 bases, there was a span of 14 bases. The CDR3 has 14 amino acids. In DNA, the CDR3 is TGTGCCAGCAGCCGGCTTGGGGGCCGCACTGAAGCTTTCTTT. This encodes CASSRLGGRTEAFF.

The genes are TRBV5-1 and TRBJ2-2, with D possibly being TRBD2 (7 bases). CDR3 length: 16 amino acids. Trimming took off 0 bases at V and 5 bases at J, with 14 bases between the two ends. Looked up from germline, CDR1 is SGHRS and CDR2 is YFSETQ. CDR3 loop: CASSLAQGGGTGELFF. The CDR3 nucleotides read TGCGCCAGCAGCTTGGCGCAGGGAGGGGGTACCGGGGAGCTGTTTTTT.

This chain links TRBV4-3 with TRBJ1-1, with D uncertain. This CDR3 has 13 amino acids. V was clipped by 0 bases and J by 5 bases, with 7 bases between them. Germline CDR1 reads LGHNA; CDR2 reads YSLEER. CDR3 amino acids: CASSQEGRTEAFF. The DNA for the CDR3 is TGCGCCAGCAGCCAAGAGGGAAGGACTGAAGCTTTCTTT.

The gene calls are TRBV4-3 and TRBJ2-3; tentative D call: TRBD1 (5 bases). The germline V gene encodes CDR1 LGHNA and CDR2 YSLEER. The CDR3 loop spans 13 amino acids. The ends were cut back, 5 bases at V and 6 bases at J, with 12 bases in the middle. CDR3 in amino acids: CASSSGKADTQYF. Here the CDR3 DNA reads TGCGCCAGCAGCTCAGGGAAGGCGGATACGCAGTATTTT.